Included here is one TCR beta chain sequence, with context. The CDR3 contains 15 residues. Losses at the gene ends were 5 bases for V and 5 bases for J; bases not matched to a gene: 7. Germline V gene lookup returns CDR1 MNHEY and CDR2 SMNVEV (reference sequence). This entry belongs to a study of blood T cell repertoires in COVID-19. Measured with immunoSEQ multiplex PCR; TCRdb has only the in-frame clones, and not every one. The sample has about 200,000 clones; just under 85% are singletons. The origin of this receptor is a man in his 60s with COVID-19, enrolled during active disease. The specimen was peripheral blood. The chain recombines TRBV27 with TRBJ1-5; 9 bases are shared with TRBD1. CDR3 residues: CASSRGQGWDQPQHF. The DNA of the CDR3 is TGTGCCAGCAGTAGGGGACAGGGCTGGGATCAGCCCCAGCATTTT.